This entry features one T cell receptor beta chain sequence. Its antigen is currently unknown. CDR1 LGHNA and CDR2 YSLEER come from the germline V gene. The CDR3 extends over 15 amino acids. The trim removed 4 bases at V and 9 bases at J, leaving 10 bases unmatched. The time point was: week 5, during vaccination. One vaccine dose held 300 ug of mutant IDH1 20-mer peptide and came with topical imiquimod. The data belong to a study of a mutant IDH1 vaccine in newly diagnosed glioma. Background on the study: Patients came in for eight vaccinations, in weeks 1, 3, 5, 7, 11, 15, 19 and 23. Patients arrived already treated with radiotherapy, temozolomide, or both, most having had both.

Findings and caveats of the study: Changes in top peripheral clonotypes did not appear linked to pseudoprogression.

The assay was immunoSEQ multiplex PCR, and TCRdb's table has in-frame clones only and misses some. The repertoire holds around 52,000 clones, roughly 78% seen once, with approximately 1.8% in the top ten. The sequence was collected from a woman in her thirties or forties with glioma. Sequences were derived from PBMCs, sampled from a glioma patient whose treatment included an IDH1 peptide vaccine. V is TRBV4-3 and J is TRBJ2-1; 9 bases agree with TRBD1. The CDR3 DNA is TGCGCCAGCAGCCGGCCGGGACAGGGCGGGGGTGAGCAGTTCTTC. Translating gives CASSRPGQGGGEQFF.